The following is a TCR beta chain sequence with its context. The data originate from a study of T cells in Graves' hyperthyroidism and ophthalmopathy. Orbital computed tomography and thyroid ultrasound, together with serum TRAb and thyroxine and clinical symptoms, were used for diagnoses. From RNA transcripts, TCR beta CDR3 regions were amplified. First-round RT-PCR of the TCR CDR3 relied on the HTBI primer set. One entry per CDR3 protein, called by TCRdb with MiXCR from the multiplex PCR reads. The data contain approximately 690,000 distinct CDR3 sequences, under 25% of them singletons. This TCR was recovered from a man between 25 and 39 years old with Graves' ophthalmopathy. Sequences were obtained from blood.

This CDR3 is CASSQSGTVNTEAFF. The CDR3 DNA is TGCGCCAGCAGCCAATCCGGGACAGTAAACACTGAAGCTTTCTTT. The J gene is TRBJ1-1, the V gene TRBV4-1; TRBD1 matches 7 bases. The J segment lost 2 bases and the V segment lost 2 bases, leaving 5 bases of the junction unmatched. The CDR3 is 15 residues long. Germline values: CDR1 MGHRA, CDR2 YSYEKL.